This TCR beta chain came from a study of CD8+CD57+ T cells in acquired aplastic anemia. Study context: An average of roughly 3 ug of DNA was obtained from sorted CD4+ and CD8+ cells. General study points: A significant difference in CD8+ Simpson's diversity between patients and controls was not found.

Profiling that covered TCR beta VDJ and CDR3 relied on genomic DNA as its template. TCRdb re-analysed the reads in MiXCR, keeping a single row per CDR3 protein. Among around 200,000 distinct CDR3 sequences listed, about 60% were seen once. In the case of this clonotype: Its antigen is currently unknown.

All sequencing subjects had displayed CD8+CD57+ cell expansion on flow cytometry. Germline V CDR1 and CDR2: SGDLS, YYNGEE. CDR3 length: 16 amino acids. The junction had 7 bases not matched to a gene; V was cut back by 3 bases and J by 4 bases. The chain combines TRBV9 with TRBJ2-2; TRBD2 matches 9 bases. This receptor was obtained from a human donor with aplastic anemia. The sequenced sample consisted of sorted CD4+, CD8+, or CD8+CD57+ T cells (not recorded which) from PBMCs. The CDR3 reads CASSAGTSSSTGELFF. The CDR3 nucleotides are TGTGCCAGCAGCGCGGGGACTAGCTCGAGCACCGGGGAGCTGTTTTTT.